This T cell receptor beta chain came from a study of blood T cell repertoires in COVID-19 (TCRdb year 2020). General notes on the study: Samples from collaborators originated in the United States, Italy and Spain and spanned both the acute and convalescent phases of COVID-19. The prospective study material was composed of cDNA or gDNA derived from T cells, B-cell-depleted T cells, or PBMCs. The dataset comprised deeply sampled blood TCRbeta repertoires from subjects exposed to, actively infected with, or recovered from COVID-19. The repertoires were released in a freely available public database intended as a resource for research on the immune response to SARS-CoV-2. Samples came from the ongoing ImmuneRACE study (first 160 participants) plus 1,254 subjects from 6 global collaborators. Sample metadata almost always included a de-identified subject ID, COVID-19 status, age in years and sex. Where available, HLA class I and class II types were obtained from metadata supplied by the sample provider rather than from assay-based typing.

Participants in the prospective study were aged about 18 to 95 years, lived in about two dozen United States geographic areas, and enrolled through a virtual design. To assign participants to cohorts, the prospective study relied on clinical history that participants themselves reported in a screening survey and a study questionnaire. For ImmuneRACE Cohort 3, a participant was defined as recovered based on two consecutive negative NP/OP PCR tests, clearance by a healthcare professional, or resolution of symptoms. In the prospective study, mobile phlebotomists collected whole blood, serum and a nasopharyngeal or oropharyngeal swab from each participant. Participants in the prospective study had the option to provide additional blood draws and questionnaires over a 2-month period. Blood samples from the prospective study were shipped frozen or at room temperature prior to DNA extraction. On the study overall, not on this receptor specifically: The amount of clinical and demographic metadata varied by source and participant and was provided uncurated.

Remarks on this clone: What antigen it recognizes has not been identified. No qualities accompany the bases; no much larger clone lies one base away.

TCRbeta CDR3 regions were amplified from genomic DNA using the immunoSEQ Assay, a bias-controlled multiplex PCR. Processing in the source paper ran as follows. Nucleated cell counts per sample were estimated from amplification of reference gene primers within the assay. Sequence reads were collapsed and filtered to measure the absolute abundance of every unique TCRbeta CDR3 rearrangement. For each sample, productive Simpson clonality was calculated as the square root of Simpson's diversity index across productive rearrangements. This immuneACCESS table, as held by TCRdb, lists in-frame sequences with V and J called but not all clones. Of the missing ones, under half trace to an unresolved V gene in checked studies; the others have no known cause. The V and J calls and the clone size are those of that table, but D and trimming were determined from the DNA. The sample table holds approximately 270,000 clones, of which around 85% were seen once. The ten largest make up approximately 1.9% of the sample.

V was cut back by 5 bases and J by 0 bases, leaving a gap of 14 bases between them. Reading from cysteine to phenylalanine, the CDR3 counts 15 amino acids. Only the CDR3 DNA stays, 45 bases, in frame from base 1. The CDR1 and CDR2 encoded by the germline V gene (reference sequence) are LNHDA and SQIVND. Sequencing was done on a sample of PBMCs or T cells enriched from blood (not recorded which). The source of this sequence is a woman between 50 and 59 years old who had recovered from COVID-19. The rearranged segments are TRBV19 and TRBJ2-7, and perhaps TRBD2 as D gene, on 5 matching bases. The bases are TGTGCCAGTAGTCGGGAAGCGTACAGCTCCTACGAGCAGTACTTC. Translated, it gives CASSREAYSSYEQYF.